This T cell receptor (beta chain) emerged from a study of blood T cell repertoires in COVID-19. About the research overall: Some COVID-19 samples were acute and others convalescent; all came from the United States, Italy and Spain. Sources were T cells, B-cell-depleted T cells, or PBMCs; the material itself was cDNA or gDNA.

Germline values: CDR1 MGHRA, CDR2 YSYEKL. The CDR3 consists of 15 residues. Trimming cost V 0 bases and J 8 bases; bases outside gene matches: 6. Original handling: The authors estimated nucleated cell counts from reference gene primer amplification. The method was immunoSEQ multiplex PCR; TCRdb's version includes in-frame clones alone and lacks a portion of them. V and J calls and clone size are as listed in that table; D and trimming were resolved from the DNA. The profile covers 200,000 to 250,000 clones, with roughly 86% appearing a single time and around 2.8% taken by the ten largest. The clonotype originates from a woman between 55 and 75 years old with acute or convalescent COVID-19. The sequenced material came from peripheral blood. The chain uses TRBV4-1 and TRBJ1-2, with 10 bases fitting TRBD1. The CDR3 spells CASSQEPGTGEGYTF. Written as DNA, the CDR3 is TGCGCCAGCAGCCAAGAACCCGGGACAGGGGAAGGCTACACCTTC.